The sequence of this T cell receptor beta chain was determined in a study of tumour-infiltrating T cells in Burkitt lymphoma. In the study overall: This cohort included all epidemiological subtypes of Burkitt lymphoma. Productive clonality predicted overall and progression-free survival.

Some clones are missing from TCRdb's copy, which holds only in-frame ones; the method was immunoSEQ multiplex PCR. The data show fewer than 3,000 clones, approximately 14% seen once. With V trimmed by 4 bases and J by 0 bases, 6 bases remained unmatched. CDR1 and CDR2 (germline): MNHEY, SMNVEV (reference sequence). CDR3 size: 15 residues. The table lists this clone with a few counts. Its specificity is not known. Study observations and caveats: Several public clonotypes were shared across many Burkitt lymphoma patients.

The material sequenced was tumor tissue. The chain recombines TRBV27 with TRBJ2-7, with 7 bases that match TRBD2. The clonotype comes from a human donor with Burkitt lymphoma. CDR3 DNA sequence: TGTGCCAGCAGTTCTCCATCGGGGGGCTCCTACGAGCAGTACTTC. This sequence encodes CASSSPSGGSYEQYF.